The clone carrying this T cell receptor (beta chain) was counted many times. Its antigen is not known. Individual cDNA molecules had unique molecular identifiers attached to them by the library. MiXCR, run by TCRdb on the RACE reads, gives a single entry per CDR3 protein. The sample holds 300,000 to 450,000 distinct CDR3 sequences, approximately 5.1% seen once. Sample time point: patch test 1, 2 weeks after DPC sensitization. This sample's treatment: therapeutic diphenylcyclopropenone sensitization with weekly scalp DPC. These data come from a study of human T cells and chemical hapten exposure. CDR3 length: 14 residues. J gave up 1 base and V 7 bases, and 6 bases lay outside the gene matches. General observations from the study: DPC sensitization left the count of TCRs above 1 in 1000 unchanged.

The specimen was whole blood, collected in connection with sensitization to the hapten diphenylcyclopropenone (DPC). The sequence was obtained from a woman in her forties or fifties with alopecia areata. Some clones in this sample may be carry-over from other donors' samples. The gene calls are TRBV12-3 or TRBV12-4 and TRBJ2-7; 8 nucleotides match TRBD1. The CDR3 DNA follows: TGTGCCAGCAACATCCAGGGGGCATCCTACGAGCAGTACTTC. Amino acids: CASNIQGASYEQYF.